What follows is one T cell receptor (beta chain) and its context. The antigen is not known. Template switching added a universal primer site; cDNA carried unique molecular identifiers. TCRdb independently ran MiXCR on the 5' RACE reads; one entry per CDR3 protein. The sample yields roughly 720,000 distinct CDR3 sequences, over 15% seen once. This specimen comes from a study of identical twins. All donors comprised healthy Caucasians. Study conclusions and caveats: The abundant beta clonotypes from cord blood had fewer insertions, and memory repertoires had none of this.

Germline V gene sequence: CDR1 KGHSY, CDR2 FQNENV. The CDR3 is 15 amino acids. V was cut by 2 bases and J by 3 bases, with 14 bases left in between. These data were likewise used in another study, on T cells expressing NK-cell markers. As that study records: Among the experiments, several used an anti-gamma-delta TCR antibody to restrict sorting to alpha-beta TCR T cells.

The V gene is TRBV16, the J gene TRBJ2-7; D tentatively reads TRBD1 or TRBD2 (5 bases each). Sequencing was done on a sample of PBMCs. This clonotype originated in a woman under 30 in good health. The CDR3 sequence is CASSQGGAADYEQYF. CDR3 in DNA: TGTGCCAGCAGCCAAGGTGGGGCAGCGGACTACGAGCAGTACTTC.